This TCR beta chain came from a study of cytomegalovirus exposure and HLA in healthy donors. Regarding the study as a whole: A list of more than 150 TCR beta chains associated with cytomegalovirus was given. An observed cluster of highly shared sequence variants was recorded as a likely sequencing artifact. A few of the chains that were CMV-associated were confirmed in vitro to be specific for CMV antigens. Researchers reported in a later analysis that a missense DCLRE1C variant was tied to TCR beta V- and J-gene trimming.

The CDR3 is made up of 14 amino acids. The V gene lost 1 base and the J gene lost 1 base, with 8 bases spanning the gap. The germline V gene has CDR1 SGHNT and CDR2 YYREEE (reference sequence). The table lists this clone with a few counts. The antigen is unknown. The PCR made use of 60 Vbeta and 13 Jbeta primers. Here immunoSEQ multiplex PCR was the method, and the copy in TCRdb shows in-frame clones only, minus some. The sample shows 200,000 or so clones, around 70% of them seen only once. The TCR originated in a man aged 40-49 years in good health and CMV-seropositive. The sample comprised PBMCs. V usage is TRBV5-4 and J usage is TRBJ2-5, with D tentatively TRBD1 (5 bases). The DNA for the CDR3 is TGTGCCAGCAGCTTGCAGGGTACCCAAGAGACCCAGTACTTC. This codes for CASSLQGTQETQYF.